This T cell receptor beta chain was obtained from a study of post-analysis software for immune sequencing data. TCR beta libraries were prepared from cDNA with unique molecular identifiers. From the PCR reads, TCRdb called clonotypes with MiXCR, one entry per CDR3 protein. The table shows approximately 460,000 distinct CDR3 sequences, with roughly 45% occurring only once. Study observations and caveats: Included in a set of 5 or 6 TRBV segments more frequent in patients than controls were TRBV5-6, TRBV5-1 and TRBV20-1.

As for this clonotype: Its antigen is still unknown.

The CDR3 extends over 14 amino acids. V dropped 2 bases and J dropped 0 bases, with 8 bases sitting between them. The V gene's germline CDR1 is MGHRA and CDR2 YSYEKL. The clonotype comes from a girl under 18 with multiple sclerosis. The rearrangement links TRBV4-1 to TRBJ2-7, with D unclear. Sequenced: blood. The CDR3 loop is CASSQSTDSYEQYF. CDR3 nucleotide sequence: TGCGCCAGCAGCCAATCGACCGACTCCTACGAGCAGTACTTC.